This entry describes one TCR beta chain. Its antigen is not known. The sample comes from a study of cytomegalovirus exposure and HLA in healthy donors. The study's findings and limits: The classifier, whose performance was assessed in both the original and validation cohorts, reportedly diagnosed cytomegalovirus status with high specificity and sensitivity. Accurate predictions that matched the HLA-A and HLA-B alleles of most subjects were reportedly made from TCR beta sequences. Equally common other TCR beta chains were less clonally expanded than HLA-associated ones, a later analysis found.

Primers: 60 Vbeta forward and 13 Jbeta reverse. Sequencing used immunoSEQ multiplex PCR; TCRdb keeps in-frame clones, though not all of them. The sample shows 150,000 to 200,000 clones, roughly 70% of them seen only once. The CDR3 covers 12 residues. V lost 8 bases, J lost 1 base, and 8 bases lay in between. Germline lookup yields CDR1 PRHDT and CDR2 FYEKMQ (reference sequence). The sequence came from a woman aged 45-59 years in good health and CMV-seropositive. The chain recombines TRBV13 with TRBJ1-1; D gene uncertain. Sequenced: PBMCs. The CDR3 region is CASGERNTEAFF. In DNA form, the CDR3 reads TGTGCCAGCGGTGAGAGGAACACTGAAGCTTTCTTT.